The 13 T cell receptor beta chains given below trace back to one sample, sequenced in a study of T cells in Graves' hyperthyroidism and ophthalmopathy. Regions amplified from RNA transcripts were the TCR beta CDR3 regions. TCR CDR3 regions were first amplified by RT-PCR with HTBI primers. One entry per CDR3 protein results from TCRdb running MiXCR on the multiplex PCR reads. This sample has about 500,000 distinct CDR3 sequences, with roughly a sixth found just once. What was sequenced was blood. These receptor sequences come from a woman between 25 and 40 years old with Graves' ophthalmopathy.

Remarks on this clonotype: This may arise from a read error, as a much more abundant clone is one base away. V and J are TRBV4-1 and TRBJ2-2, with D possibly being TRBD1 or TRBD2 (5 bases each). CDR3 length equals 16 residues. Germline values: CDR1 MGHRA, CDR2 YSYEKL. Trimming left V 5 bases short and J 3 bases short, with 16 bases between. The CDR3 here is CASSTNRGRYTGELFF. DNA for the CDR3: TGCGCCAGCAGCACGAACCGGGGCCGATACACCGGGGAGCTGTTTTTT.

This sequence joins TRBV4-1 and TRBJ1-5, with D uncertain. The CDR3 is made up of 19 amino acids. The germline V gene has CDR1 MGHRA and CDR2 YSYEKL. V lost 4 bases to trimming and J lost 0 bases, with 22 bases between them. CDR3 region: CASSPTRATQRNSNQPQHF. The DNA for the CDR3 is TGCGCCAGCAGCCCAACCCGGGCCACCCAACGAAATAGCAATCAGCCCCAGCATTTT.

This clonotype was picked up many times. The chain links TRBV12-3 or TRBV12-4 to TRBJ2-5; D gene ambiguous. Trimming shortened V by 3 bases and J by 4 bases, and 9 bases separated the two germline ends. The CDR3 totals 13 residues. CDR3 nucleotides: TGTGCCAGCAGTTTCTTAGGGTTAGAGACCCAGTACTTC. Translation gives CASSFLGLETQYF.

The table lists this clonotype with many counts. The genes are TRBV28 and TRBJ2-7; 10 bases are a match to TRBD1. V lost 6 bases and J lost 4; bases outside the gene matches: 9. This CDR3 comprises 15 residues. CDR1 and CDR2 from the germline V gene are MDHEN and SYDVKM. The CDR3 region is CASSALDRGLYEQYF. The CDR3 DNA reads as TGTGCCAGCAGCGCACTTGACAGGGGGCTTTACGAGCAGTACTTC. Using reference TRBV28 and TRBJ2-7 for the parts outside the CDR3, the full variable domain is DVKVTQSSRYLVKRTGEKVFLECVQDMDHENMFWYRQDPGLGLRLIYFSYDVKMKEKGDIPEGYSVSREKKERFSLILESASTNQTSMYLCASSALDRGLYEQYFGPGTRLTVT.

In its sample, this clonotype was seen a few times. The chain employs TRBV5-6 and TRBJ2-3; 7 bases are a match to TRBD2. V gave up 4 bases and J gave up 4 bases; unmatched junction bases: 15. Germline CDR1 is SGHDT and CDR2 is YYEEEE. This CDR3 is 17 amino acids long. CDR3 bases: TGTGCCAGCAGCACGAGAGGACTAGACCCCAGGCCAGATACGCAGTATTTT. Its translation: CASSTRGLDPRPDTQYF.

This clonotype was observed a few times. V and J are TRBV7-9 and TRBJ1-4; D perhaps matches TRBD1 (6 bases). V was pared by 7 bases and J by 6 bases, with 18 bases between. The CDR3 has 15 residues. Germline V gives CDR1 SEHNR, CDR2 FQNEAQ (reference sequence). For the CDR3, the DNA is TGTGCCAGCATTCCTCGGGGGCGGCAGGATGAAAAACTGTTTTTT. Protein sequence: CASIPRGRQDEKLFF.

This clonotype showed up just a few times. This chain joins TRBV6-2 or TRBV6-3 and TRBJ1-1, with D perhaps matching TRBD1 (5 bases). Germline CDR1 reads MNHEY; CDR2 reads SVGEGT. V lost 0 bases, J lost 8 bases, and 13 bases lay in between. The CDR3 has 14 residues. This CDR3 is CASSYSGRGWEAFF. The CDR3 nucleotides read TGTGCCAGCAGTTACTCGGGGCGGGGTTGGGAAGCTTTCTTT.

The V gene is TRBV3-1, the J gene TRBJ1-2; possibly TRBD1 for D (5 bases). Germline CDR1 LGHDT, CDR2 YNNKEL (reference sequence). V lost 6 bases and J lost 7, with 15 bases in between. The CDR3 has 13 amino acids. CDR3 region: CASRFGGGAGYTF. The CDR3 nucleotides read TGTGCCAGCAGATTCGGGGGAGGAGCTGGCTACACCTTC.

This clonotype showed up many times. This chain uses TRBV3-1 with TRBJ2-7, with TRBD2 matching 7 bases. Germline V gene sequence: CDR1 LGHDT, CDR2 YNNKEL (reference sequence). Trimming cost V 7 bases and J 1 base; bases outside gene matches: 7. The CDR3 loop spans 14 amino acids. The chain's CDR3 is CASTEASGSYEQYF. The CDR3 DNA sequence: TGTGCCAGCACCGAGGCTAGCGGTTCCTACGAGCAGTACTTC.

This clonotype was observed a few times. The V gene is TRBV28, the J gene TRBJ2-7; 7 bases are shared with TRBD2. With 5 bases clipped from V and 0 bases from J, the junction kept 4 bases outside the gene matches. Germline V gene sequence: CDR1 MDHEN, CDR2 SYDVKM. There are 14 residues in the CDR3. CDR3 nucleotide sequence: TGTGCCAGCAGTAACGGACTAGTCTCCTACGAGCAGTACTTC. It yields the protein CASSNGLVSYEQYF.

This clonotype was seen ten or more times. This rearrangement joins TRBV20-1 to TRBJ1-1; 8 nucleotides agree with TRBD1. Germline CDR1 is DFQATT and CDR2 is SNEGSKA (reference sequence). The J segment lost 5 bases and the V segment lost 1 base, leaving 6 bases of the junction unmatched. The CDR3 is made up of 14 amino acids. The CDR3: CSARGPTGETEAFF. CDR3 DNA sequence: TGCAGTGCTAGAGGCCCGACAGGGGAGACTGAAGCTTTCTTT.

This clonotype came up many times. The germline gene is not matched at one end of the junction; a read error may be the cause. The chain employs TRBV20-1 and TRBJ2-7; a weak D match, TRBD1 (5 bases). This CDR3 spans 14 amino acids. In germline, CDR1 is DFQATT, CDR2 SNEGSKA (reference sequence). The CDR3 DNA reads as TGCAGTGCGAGAGAGGCGACAGTTGCCTACGAGCAGTACTTC. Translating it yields CSAREATVAYEQYF.

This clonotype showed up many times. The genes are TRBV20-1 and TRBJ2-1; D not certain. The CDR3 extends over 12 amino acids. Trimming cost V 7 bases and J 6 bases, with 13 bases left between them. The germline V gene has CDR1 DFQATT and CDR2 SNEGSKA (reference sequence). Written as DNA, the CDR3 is TGCAGTGGGAGAGATCCGCGCAATGAGCAGTTCTTC. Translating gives CSGRDPRNEQFF.